One and the same sample provided the 18 T cell receptor beta chains below, sequenced in a study of blood T cell repertoires in COVID-19. Assay: immunoSEQ multiplex PCR; the TCRdb copy retains only in-frame clones and omits some. The table shows roughly 200,000 clones, with roughly 80% occurring only once. Sequencing was done on a sample of peripheral blood. The receptors were sampled from a woman aged 80 or older with acute or convalescent COVID-19.

The chain carries TRBV7-9 and TRBJ2-5, with 12 bases identical to TRBD1. The CDR3 has 16 amino acids. The ends lost 4 bases at V and 4 bases at J; junction bases unmatched: 7. CDR1 and CDR2 from the germline V gene are SEHNR and FQNEAQ (reference sequence). The CDR3 protein is CASSSFRDRGLETQYF. The DNA for the CDR3 is TGTGCCAGCAGCTCTTTCCGGGACAGGGGGCTAGAGACCCAGTACTTC.

V usage is TRBV9 and J usage is TRBJ1-6; 9 bases fit TRBD1. There are 14 residues in the CDR3. CDR1 is SGDLS and CDR2 is YYNGEE in the germline V gene. Trimming took 5 bases from V and 4 from J; bases not matched to a gene: 1. The CDR3 DNA reads TGTGCCAGCAGTGGGACAGGGTATAATTCACCCCTCCACTTT. Its protein is CASSGTGYNSPLHF.

This chain links TRBV25-1 with TRBJ1-3; D is perhaps TRBD1 (5 bases). V lost 2 bases to trimming and J lost 5 bases, with 19 bases between them. Germline loops: CDR1 MGHDK, CDR2 SYGVNS. The CDR3 has 17 amino acids. CDR3 coding DNA: TGTGCCAGCAGTGAAACCAGGGCTACGAAACTCCGAAACACCATATATTTT. Translation gives CASSETRATKLRNTIYF.

V usage is TRBV7-2 and J usage is TRBJ1-2; D unresolved. Germline V CDR1 and CDR2: SGHTA, FQGNSA. V lost 0 bases and J lost 3, with 11 bases in between. The CDR3 loop spans 15 amino acids. CDR3 DNA: TGTGCCAGCAGCTTAGCGAGAACAGCCGACTATGGCTACACCTTC. Encoded protein: CASSLARTADYGYTF.

The chain combines TRBV5-1 with TRBJ1-1; D ambiguous. V was clipped by 0 bases and J by 1 base, with 4 bases between them. The CDR3 has 13 amino acids. From germline, CDR1 is SGHRS and CDR2 YFSETQ. The CDR3 loop reads CASSLGPNTEAFF. CDR3 coding DNA: TGCGCCAGCAGCTTGGGGCCGAACACTGAAGCTTTCTTT.

The gene calls are TRBV20-1 and TRBJ1-6; no reliable D call. CDR3 length equals 12 residues. Trimming removed 3 bases from V and 9 bases from J, with 9 bases in between. Germline V CDR1 and CDR2: DFQATT, SNEGSKA (reference sequence). The CDR3 here is CSASAPRSPLHF. CDR3 bases: TGCAGTGCTAGTGCCCCGCGTTCACCCCTCCACTTT.

The chain is built from TRBV10-3 and TRBJ2-5; D remains ambiguous. CDR1 is ENHRY, CDR2 SYGVKD, per germline. V was shortened by 0 bases and J by 0 bases, with 11 bases between the two germline ends. CDR3 length equals 16 residues. CDR3 residues: CAISESPPEYQETQYF. CDR3 coding DNA: TGTGCCATCAGTGAGTCGCCCCCTGAGTACCAAGAGACCCAGTACTTC.

CDR3 sequence (DNA): TGTGCCAGCAGCTTAGACACTAGCGGGATCAACGAGCAGTACTTC. Its translation is CASSLDTSGINEQYF. The genes are TRBV7-9 and TRBJ2-7; the match to TRBD2 covers 10 bases. The germline V gene has CDR1 SEHNR and CDR2 FQNEAQ (reference sequence). The V segment lost 1 base and the J segment 5 bases; nucleotides outside the gene matches: 5. The CDR3 spans 15 residues.

The rearrangement joins TRBV10-3 to TRBJ1-5, with D maybe TRBD1 (6 bases). This CDR3 has 13 residues. Germline CDR1 reads ENHRY; CDR2 reads SYGVKD. V was shortened by 6 bases and J by 5 bases, with 11 bases between the two germline ends. The CDR3 spells CAIRGQTDQPQHF. CDR3 in DNA: TGTGCCATCAGGGGACAAACAGATCAGCCCCAGCATTTT.

The chain recombines TRBV9 with TRBJ1-5; tentative D call: TRBD1 (5 bases). Germline CDR1 reads SGDLS; CDR2 reads YYNGEE. The CDR3 runs 14 residues. V lost 3 bases to trimming and J lost 4 bases, with 11 bases between them. The CDR3 region is CASSASYRNQPQHF. In DNA form, the CDR3 reads TGTGCCAGCAGCGCGAGCTACAGGAATCAGCCCCAGCATTTT. Based on the CDR3 plus reference TRBV9 and TRBJ1-5, the full variable domain is DSGVTQTPKHLITATGQRVTLRCSPRSGDLSVYWYQQSLDQGLQFLIQYYNGEERAKGNILERFSAQQFPDLHSELNLSSLELGDSALYFCASSASYRNQPQHFGDGTRLSIL.

The chain joins TRBV2 to TRBJ2-5; 9 positions match TRBD1. J lost 2 bases, V lost 6 bases, and 7 bases had no gene match. The germline gives CDR1 SNHLY, CDR2 FYNNEI. The CDR3 covers 15 residues. In nucleotides, the CDR3 is TGTGCCAGCAGCTCCCCGGGACAGGGTCAAGAGACCCAGTACTTC. Amino acid sequence: CASSSPGQGQETQYF.

The gene calls are TRBV24-1 and TRBJ2-5, with 10 bases that match TRBD2. Germline V CDR1 and CDR2: KGHDR, SFDVKD. This CDR3 is built from 17 residues. Losses at the gene ends were 1 base for V and 2 bases for J; bases not matched to a gene: 6. The CDR3 is CATSDFASGSWQETQYF. In DNA form, the CDR3 reads TGTGCCACCAGTGATTTTGCTAGCGGGAGCTGGCAAGAGACCCAGTACTTC.

The chain recombines TRBV6-6 with TRBJ2-7; D may be TRBD1 (5 bases). This CDR3 comprises 15 residues. Trimming removed 2 bases from V and 2 bases from J, with 13 bases in between. From germline, CDR1 is MNHNY and CDR2 SVGAGI (reference sequence). CDR3 region: CASSYKSTETYEQYF. As DNA, the CDR3 is TGTGCCAGCAGTTACAAGTCGACAGAAACCTACGAGCAGTACTTC.

This rearrangement joins TRBV9 to TRBJ1-2; D not resolved. Germline V gene lookup returns CDR1 SGDLS and CDR2 YYNGEE. The CDR3 runs to 13 residues. The V gene lost 4 bases and the J gene lost 10 bases, with 17 bases spanning the gap. The CDR3: CASSPPSGIDYTF. The DNA of the CDR3 is TGTGCCAGCAGCCCGCCCTCGGGGATAGACTACACCTTC.

V usage is TRBV28 and J usage is TRBJ1-2; tentatively, D is TRBD1 (5 bases). The CDR3 covers 11 residues. The germline V and J ends were trimmed by 11 bases and 2 bases, with 9 bases remaining between them. Germline CDR1 is MDHEN and CDR2 is SYDVKM. In nucleotides, the CDR3 is TGTGCCGGGGCCGACAACTATGGCTACACCTTC. It codes for CAGADNYGYTF.

This clone appeared a single time. This chain uses TRBV3-1 (or the pseudogene TRBV3-2) with TRBJ2-1; D is undetermined. Germline loops: CDR1 LGHDT, CDR2 YNNKEL (reference sequence). The ends were cut back, 4 bases at V and 6 bases at J, with 7 bases in the middle. The CDR3 length is 12 residues. The CDR3 DNA follows: TGTGCCAGCAGCCCCCCCAGCAATGAGCAGTTCTTC. Translation: CASSPPSNEQFF.

The chain employs TRBV6-5 and TRBJ1-4; D not certain. Trimming took off 6 bases at V and 0 bases at J, with 8 bases between the two ends. This CDR3 is built from 14 residues. CDR1 and CDR2 from the germline V gene are MNHEY and SVGAGI. The CDR3 loop is CASRGGATNEKLFF. CDR3 nucleotide sequence: TGTGCCAGCAGGGGCGGGGCAACTAATGAAAAACTGTTTTTT.

The chain carries TRBV4-1 and TRBJ1-2; TRBD1 matches 7 bases. The CDR3 extends over 15 amino acids. V dropped 0 bases and J dropped 4; count of bases not matched to a gene: 5. Germline lookup yields CDR1 MGHRA and CDR2 YSYEKL. This CDR3 is CASSQETGTVYGYTF. The CDR3 DNA reads TGCGCCAGCAGCCAAGAAACCGGGACAGTCTATGGCTACACCTTC.